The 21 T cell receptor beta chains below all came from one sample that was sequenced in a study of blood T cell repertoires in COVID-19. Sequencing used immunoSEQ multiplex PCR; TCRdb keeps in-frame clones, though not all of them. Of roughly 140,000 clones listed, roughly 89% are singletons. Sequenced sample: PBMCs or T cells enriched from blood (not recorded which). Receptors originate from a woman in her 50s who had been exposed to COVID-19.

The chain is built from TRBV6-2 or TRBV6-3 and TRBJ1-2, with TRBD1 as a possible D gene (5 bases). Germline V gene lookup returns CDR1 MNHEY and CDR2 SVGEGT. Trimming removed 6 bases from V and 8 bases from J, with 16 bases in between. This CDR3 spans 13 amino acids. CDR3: CASSPGGRGGYTF. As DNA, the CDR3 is TGTGCCAGCAGCCCCGGGGGGAGAGGCGGCTACACCTTC.

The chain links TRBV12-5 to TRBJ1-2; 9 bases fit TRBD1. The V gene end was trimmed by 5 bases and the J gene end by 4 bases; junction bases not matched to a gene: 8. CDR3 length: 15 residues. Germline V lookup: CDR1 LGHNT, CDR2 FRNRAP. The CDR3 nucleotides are TGTGCTAGTGGTCCCCGACAGGGGGTCTTCTATGGCTACACCTTC. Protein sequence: CASGPRQGVFYGYTF.

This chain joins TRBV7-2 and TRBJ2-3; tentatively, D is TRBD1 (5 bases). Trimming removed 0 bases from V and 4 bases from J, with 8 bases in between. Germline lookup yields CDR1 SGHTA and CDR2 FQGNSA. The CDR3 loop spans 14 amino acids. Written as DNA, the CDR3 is TGTGCCAGCAGCTTAGCGTCAGGGCCAGATACGCAGTATTTT. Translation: CASSLASGPDTQYF.

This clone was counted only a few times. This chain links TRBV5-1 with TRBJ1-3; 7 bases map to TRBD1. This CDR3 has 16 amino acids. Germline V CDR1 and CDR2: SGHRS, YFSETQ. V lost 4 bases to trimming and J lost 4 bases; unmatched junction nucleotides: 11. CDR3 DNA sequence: TGCGCCAGCAGCGGAGAAGTTCCGGGACAGGGAAACACCATATATTTT. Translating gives CASSGEVPGQGNTIYF.

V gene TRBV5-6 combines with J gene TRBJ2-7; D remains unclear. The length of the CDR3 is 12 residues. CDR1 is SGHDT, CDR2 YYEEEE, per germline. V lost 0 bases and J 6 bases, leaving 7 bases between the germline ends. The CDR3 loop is CASSLEWAEQYF. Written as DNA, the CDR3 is TGTGCCAGCAGCTTGGAATGGGCCGAGCAGTACTTC.

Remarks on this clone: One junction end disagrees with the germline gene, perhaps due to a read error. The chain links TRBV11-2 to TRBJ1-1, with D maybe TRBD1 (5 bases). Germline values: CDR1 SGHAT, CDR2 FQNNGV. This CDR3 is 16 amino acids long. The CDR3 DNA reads TGTGCCAGCAGCTCCCCCCTCGGGACTTCGAACGCTGAAGCTTTCTTT. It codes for CASSSPLGTSNAEAFF.

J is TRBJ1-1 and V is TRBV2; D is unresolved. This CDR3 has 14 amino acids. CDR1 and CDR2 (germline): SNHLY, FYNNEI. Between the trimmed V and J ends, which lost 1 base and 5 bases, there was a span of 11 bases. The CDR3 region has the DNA TGTGCCAGCAGTGAAGTCCGAGGGAGGACTGAAGCTTTCTTT. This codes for CASSEVRGRTEAFF.

The CDR3 loop is CASSQRGQGLSGNTIYF. The DNA of the CDR3 is TGTGCCAGCAGCCAACGGGGCCAGGGGTTGTCTGGAAACACCATATATTTT. The gene calls are TRBV3-1 (or the pseudogene TRBV3-2) and TRBJ1-3; possible D gene TRBD1, 6 bases. CDR1 is LGHDT and CDR2 is YNNKEL in the germline V gene (reference sequence). This CDR3 has 17 amino acids. V lost 2 bases and J lost 1, with 15 bases in between.

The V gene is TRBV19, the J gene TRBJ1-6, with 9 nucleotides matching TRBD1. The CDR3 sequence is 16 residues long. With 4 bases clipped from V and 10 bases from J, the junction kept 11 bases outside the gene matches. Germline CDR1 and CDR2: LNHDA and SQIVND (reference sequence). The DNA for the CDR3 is TGTGCCAGTAGTAACCCCCTGACAGGGGGGAAGTCACCCCTCCACTTT. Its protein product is CASSNPLTGGKSPLHF.

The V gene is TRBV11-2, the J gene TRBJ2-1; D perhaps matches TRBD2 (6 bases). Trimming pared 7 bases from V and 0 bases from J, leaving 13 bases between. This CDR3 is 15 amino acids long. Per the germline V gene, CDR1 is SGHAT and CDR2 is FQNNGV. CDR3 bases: TGTGCCAGCACCCGCGGGGCCCCCTCCTACAATGAGCAGTTCTTC. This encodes CASTRGAPSYNEQFF. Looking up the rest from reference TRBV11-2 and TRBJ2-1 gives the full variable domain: EAGVAQSPRYKIIEKRQSVAFWCNPISGHATLYWYQQILGQGPKLLIQFQNNGVVDDSQLPKDRFSAERLKGVDSTLKIQPAKLEDSAVYLCASTRGAPSYNEQFFGPGTRLTVL.

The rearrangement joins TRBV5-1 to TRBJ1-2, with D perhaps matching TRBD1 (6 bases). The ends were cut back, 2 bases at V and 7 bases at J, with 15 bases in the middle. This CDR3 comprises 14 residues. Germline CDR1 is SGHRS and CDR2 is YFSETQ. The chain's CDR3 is CASSFTGQDVGYTF. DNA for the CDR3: TGCGCCAGCAGCTTTACAGGGCAGGACGTTGGCTACACCTTC.

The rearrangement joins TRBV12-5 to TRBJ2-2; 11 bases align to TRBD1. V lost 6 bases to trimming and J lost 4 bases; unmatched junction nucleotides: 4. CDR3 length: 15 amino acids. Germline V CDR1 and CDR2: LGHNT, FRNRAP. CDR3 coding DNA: TGTGCTAGTGGCCTCGGGACAGGGGGCACCGGGGAGCTGTTTTTT. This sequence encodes CASGLGTGGTGELFF.

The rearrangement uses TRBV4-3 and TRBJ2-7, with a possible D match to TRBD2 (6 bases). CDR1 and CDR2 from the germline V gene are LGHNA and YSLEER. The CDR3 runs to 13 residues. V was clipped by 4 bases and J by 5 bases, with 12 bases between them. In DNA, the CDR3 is TGCGCCAGCAGCCGCGGGGTATTACACGAGCAGTACTTC. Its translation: CASSRGVLHEQYF.

The CDR3 protein is CASSHEYSNQPQHF. The CDR3 bases are TGCGCCAGCAGCCACGAGTATAGCAATCAGCCCCAGCATTTT. V usage is TRBV4-3 and J usage is TRBJ1-5; D is uncertain. The V end lost 3 bases, the J end lost 0 bases, and 6 bases lay between the germline ends. The germline V gene has CDR1 LGHNA and CDR2 YSLEER. The CDR3 sequence is 14 residues long.

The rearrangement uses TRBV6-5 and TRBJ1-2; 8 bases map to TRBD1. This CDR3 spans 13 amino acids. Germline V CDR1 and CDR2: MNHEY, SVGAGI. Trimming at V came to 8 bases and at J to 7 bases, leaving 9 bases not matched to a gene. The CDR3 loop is CASRSRGPGGYTF. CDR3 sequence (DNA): TGTGCCAGCCGGAGCAGGGGGCCCGGTGGCTACACCTTC.

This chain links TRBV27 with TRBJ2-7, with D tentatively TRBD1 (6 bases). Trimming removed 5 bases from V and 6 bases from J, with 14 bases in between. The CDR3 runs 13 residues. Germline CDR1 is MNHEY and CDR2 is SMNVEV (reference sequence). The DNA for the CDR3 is TGTGCCAGCAGTCCTGGGTGGGGGCGCGAGCAGTACTTC. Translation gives CASSPGWGREQYF.

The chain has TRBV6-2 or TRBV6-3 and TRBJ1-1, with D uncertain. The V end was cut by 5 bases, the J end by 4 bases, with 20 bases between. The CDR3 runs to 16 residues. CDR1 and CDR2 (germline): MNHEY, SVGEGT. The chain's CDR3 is CASSLAQLASSTEAFF. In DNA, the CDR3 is TGTGCCAGCAGTCTCGCTCAATTAGCCAGCAGCACTGAAGCTTTCTTT.

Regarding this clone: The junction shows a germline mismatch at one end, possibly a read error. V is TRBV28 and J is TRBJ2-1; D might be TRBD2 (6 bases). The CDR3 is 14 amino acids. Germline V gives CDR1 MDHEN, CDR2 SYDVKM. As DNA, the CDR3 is TGTGCCAGCAGGCAAGGGGACTCCAACAATGAGCAGTTCTTC. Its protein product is CASRQGDSNNEQFF.

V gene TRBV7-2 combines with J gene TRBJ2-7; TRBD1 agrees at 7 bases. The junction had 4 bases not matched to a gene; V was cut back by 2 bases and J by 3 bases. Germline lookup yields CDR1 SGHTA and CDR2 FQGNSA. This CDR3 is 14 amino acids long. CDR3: CASSLRGGLYEQYF. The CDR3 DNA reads TGTGCCAGCAGCTTACGAGGGGGCCTCTACGAGCAGTACTTC.

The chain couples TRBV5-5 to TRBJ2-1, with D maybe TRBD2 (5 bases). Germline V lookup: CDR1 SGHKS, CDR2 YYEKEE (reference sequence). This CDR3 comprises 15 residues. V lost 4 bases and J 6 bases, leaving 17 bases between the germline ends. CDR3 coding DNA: TGTGCCAGCAGCGACACTAGATTGAGTAGCAATGAGCAGTTCTTC. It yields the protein CASSDTRLSSNEQFF.

The CDR3 reads CASSWSRGVLDYTF. DNA for the CDR3: TGTGCCAGCAGCTGGTCCAGGGGGGTTTTAGACTACACCTTC. This rearrangement joins TRBV11-3 to TRBJ1-2, with TRBD1 matching over 7 bases. In germline, CDR1 is SGHNT, CDR2 YENEEA. The J segment lost 10 bases and the V segment lost 4 bases, leaving 12 bases of the junction unmatched. The CDR3 is 14 residues long.